The text below deals with one T cell receptor (beta chain). This record belongs to a study of shared clonotypes between healthy human individuals. Authors' data handling: Filtering was not the same, since immunoSEQ gave junction-only sequences without quality scores. The repertoire was sequenced with immunoSEQ multiplex PCR; TCRdb's copy has only in-frame clones and lacks some. The D gene and trimming were derived from the DNA, and the V and J assignments and clone size from that table. Of approximately 340,000 clones listed, approximately 79% are singletons. This receptor was obtained from a man aged 25-40 years in good health. The sample comprised memory CD4+ T cells sorted from blood. Described subset: CD45RA-negative fraction.

Written as DNA, the CDR3 is TGTGCCAGCAGTGAAGGGGGGTATAGCAATCAGCCCCAGCATTTT. Its translation is CASSEGGYSNQPQHF. V is TRBV6-1 and J is TRBJ1-5; perhaps TRBD1 as D (5 bases). Germline V gives CDR1 MNHNS, CDR2 SASEGT. The V end lost 1 base, the J end lost 0 bases, and 7 bases lay between the germline ends. The CDR3 length is 15 residues.